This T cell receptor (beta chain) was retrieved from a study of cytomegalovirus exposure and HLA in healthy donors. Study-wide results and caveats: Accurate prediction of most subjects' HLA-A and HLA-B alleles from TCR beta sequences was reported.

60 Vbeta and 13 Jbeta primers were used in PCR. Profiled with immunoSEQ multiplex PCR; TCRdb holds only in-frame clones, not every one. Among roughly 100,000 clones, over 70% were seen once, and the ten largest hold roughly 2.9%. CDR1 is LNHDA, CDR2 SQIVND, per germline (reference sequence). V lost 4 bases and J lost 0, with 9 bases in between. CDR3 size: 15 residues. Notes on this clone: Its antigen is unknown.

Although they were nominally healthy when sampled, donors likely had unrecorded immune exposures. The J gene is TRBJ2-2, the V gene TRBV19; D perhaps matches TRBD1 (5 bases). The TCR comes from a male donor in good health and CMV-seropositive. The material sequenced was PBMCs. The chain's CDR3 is CASSRTPSNTGELFF. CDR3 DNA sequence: TGTGCCAGTAGTAGGACACCCTCGAACACCGGGGAGCTGTTTTTT.